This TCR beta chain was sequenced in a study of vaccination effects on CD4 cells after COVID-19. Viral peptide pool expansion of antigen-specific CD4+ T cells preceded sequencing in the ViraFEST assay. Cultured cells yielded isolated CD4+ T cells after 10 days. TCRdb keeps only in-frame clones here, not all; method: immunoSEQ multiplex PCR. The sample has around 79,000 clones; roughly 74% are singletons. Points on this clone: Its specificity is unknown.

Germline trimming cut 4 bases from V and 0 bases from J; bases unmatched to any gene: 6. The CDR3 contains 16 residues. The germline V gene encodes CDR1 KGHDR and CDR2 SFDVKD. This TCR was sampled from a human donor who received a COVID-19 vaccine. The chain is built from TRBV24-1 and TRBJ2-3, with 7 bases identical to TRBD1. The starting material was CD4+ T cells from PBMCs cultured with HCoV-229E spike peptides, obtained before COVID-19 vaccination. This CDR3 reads CATSENRGTSTDTQYF. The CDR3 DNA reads TGTGCCACCAGTGAGAACAGGGGTACTAGCACAGATACGCAGTATTTT.